This T cell receptor (beta chain) appears in the sequencing data of a study of T cells after yellow fever vaccination. Remarks on this clonotype: The antigen is unknown.

TCRdb redid the calling of the 5' RACE reads with MiXCR, one entry per CDR3 protein. This table holds 620,000 or so distinct CDR3 sequences, approximately 13% found once. Findings and caveats of the study: Among primary-vaccination clones, most reappeared after the booster, at almost 98% for CD4 and 88% for CD8. It was the secondary response that reached its peak faster, day 5 versus 15, but it was weaker.

The V and J ends lost 1 base and 0 bases respectively, with 7 bases between them. CDR1 is SGHTA and CDR2 is FQGNSA in the germline V gene. The CDR3 has 15 residues. The TCR originated in a man aged 25 to 45 who received the YFV17D yellow fever vaccine. The starting material was PBMCs, obtained on the day of the yellow fever booster vaccination. The chain uses TRBV7-2 and TRBJ1-5; no clear D. The CDR3 DNA follows: TGTGCCAGCAGCTTAGTCGCGGATAGCAATCAGCCCCAGCATTTT. It yields the protein CASSLVADSNQPQHF. Full variable domain (rest looked up from reference TRBV7-2 and TRBJ1-5): GAGVSQSPSNKVTEKGKDVELRCDPISGHTALYWYRQSLGQGLEFLIYFQGNSAPDKSGLPSDRFSAERTGGSVSTLTIQRTQQEDSAVYLCASSLVADSNQPQHFGDGTRLSIL.